The 24 T cell receptor beta chains reported below all come from one sample, sequenced in a study of memory CD4+ T cells and cytomegalovirus serostatus. The assay was immunoSEQ multiplex PCR, and TCRdb's table has in-frame clones only and misses some. This table has around 50,000 clones, roughly 77% appearing once. Single viable CD3+CD4+CD8-CD45RO+ cells were sorted as the memory CD4+ T cells. Sequencing was performed on memory CD4+ T cells from blood. Every receptor here comes from an adult in good health and CMV-seronegative.

This clone appeared once. The genes are TRBV7-8 and TRBJ2-4; a possible D gene is TRBD2 (6 bases). Germline values: CDR1 SGHVS, CDR2 FQNEAQ. This CDR3 region has 16 residues. V shed 5 bases and J shed 0 bases, with 14 bases lying between them. The CDR3 region is CASSPGGVGAKNIQYF. The CDR3, as DNA: TGTGCCAGCAGCCCCGGAGGGGTTGGAGCCAAAAACATTCAGTACTTC.

The chain combines TRBV6-6 with TRBJ1-3; 11 bases are shared with TRBD1. V trimming: 2 bases; J trimming: 3 bases; junction bases outside the gene matches: 3. This CDR3 comprises 16 residues. Germline CDR1 and CDR2: MNHNY and SVGAGI (reference sequence). CDR3: CASSYGQGAVGNTIYF. CDR3 coding DNA: TGTGCCAGCAGTTACGGACAGGGGGCGGTTGGAAACACCATATATTTT.

In its sample, this clone was seen once. The V gene is TRBV11-2, the J gene TRBJ1-3; D is ambiguous. The CDR3 covers 13 residues. Germline CDR1 reads SGHAT; CDR2 reads FQNNGV. V was cut by 0 bases and J by 4 bases, with 4 bases left in between. CDR3 amino acids: CASSLESGNTIYF. The CDR3 bases are TGTGCCAGCAGCTTAGAATCCGGAAACACCATATATTTT.

The rearrangement joins TRBV21-1 to TRBJ1-5; TRBD1 is the table's D call and was not checked against the DNA. TRBV21-1 is marked as a pseudogene. This CDR3 is 14 amino acids long. The CDR3 region has the DNA TGTGCCAGCCTGACAGGGGATAGCAATCAGCCCCAGCATTTT. Amino acid sequence: CASLTGDSNQPQHF.

The chain carries TRBV11-2 and TRBJ2-3; D might be TRBD1 or TRBD2, each matching 6 bases. The CDR3 extends over 14 amino acids. The germline V and J ends were trimmed by 5 bases and 2 bases, with 11 bases remaining between them. Germline V CDR1 and CDR2: SGHAT, FQNNGV. CDR3 sequence reads: CASSRRDTTDTQYF. Written as DNA, the CDR3 is TGTGCCAGCAGCCGGCGGGACACCACAGATACGCAGTATTTT.

This sequence joins TRBV18 and TRBJ2-1, with 14 bases that match TRBD2. Germline CDR1 and CDR2: KGHSH and LQKENI. The CDR3 extends over 15 amino acids. The trim removed 3 bases at V and 9 bases at J, leaving 4 bases unmatched. This CDR3 reads CASSPGTSGGGEQFF. CDR3 nucleotides: TGTGCCAGCTCACCTGGGACTAGCGGGGGAGGTGAGCAGTTCTTC.

The chain carries TRBV11-3 and TRBJ1-1; D is ambiguous. Trimming shortened V by 3 bases and J by 5 bases, and 4 bases separated the two germline ends. Germline V gene lookup returns CDR1 SGHNT and CDR2 YENEEA. The CDR3 runs to 11 residues. The CDR3 DNA reads TGTGCCAGCAGCTTGATGACTGAAGCTTTCTTT. Protein: CASSLMTEAFF.

The CDR3 nucleotides read TGCGCCACCACGGGACTTAATTCAAATGAGCAGTTCTTC. This encodes CATTGLNSNEQFF. The genes are TRBV5-1 and TRBJ2-1, with D tentatively TRBD2 (6 bases). Trimming took 9 bases from V and 7 from J, leaving 17 bases between them. Germline V lookup: CDR1 SGHRS, CDR2 YFSETQ. The CDR3 extends over 13 amino acids.

V and J are TRBV14 and TRBJ2-1; no reliable D call. The CDR3 extends over 13 amino acids. Trimming cost V 1 base and J 8 bases, with 9 bases left between them. CDR1 is SGHDN and CDR2 is FVKESK in the germline V gene. CDR3 amino acids: CASSQGNTDEQFF. The DNA for the CDR3 is TGTGCCAGCAGCCAAGGAAACACGGATGAGCAGTTCTTC.

The rearrangement links TRBV5-1 to TRBJ2-4; D is perhaps TRBD2 (7 bases). There are 14 residues in the CDR3. In germline, CDR1 is SGHRS, CDR2 YFSETQ. V was shortened by 0 bases and J by 7 bases, with 11 bases between the two germline ends. CDR3 region: CASSLEGGGNIQYF. The DNA for the CDR3 is TGCGCCAGCAGCTTGGAAGGCGGGGGCAACATTCAGTACTTC.

The chain employs TRBV2 and TRBJ1-5; the match to TRBD1 covers 7 bases. The trim removed 7 bases at V and 6 bases at J, leaving 6 bases unmatched. In germline, CDR1 is SNHLY, CDR2 FYNNEI. The CDR3 is 13 amino acids. CDR3 coding DNA: TGTGCCAGCATAGGGGGCAAGGCTCAGCCCCAGCATTTT. This codes for CASIGGKAQPQHF. Together with reference TRBV2 and TRBJ1-5, the CDR3 gives the full variable domain: EPEVTQTPSHQVTQMGQEVILRCVPISNHLYFYWYRQILGQKVEFLVSFYNNEISEKSEIFDDQFSVERPDGSNFTLKIRSTKLEDSAMYFCASIGGKAQPQHFGDGTRLSIL.

Turning to this clone: Other nucleotide sequences in the sample specify the same CDR3. V is TRBV11-3 and J is TRBJ2-7; D gene uncertain. CDR1 and CDR2 from the germline V gene are SGHNT and YENEEA. With 1 base removed from V and 0 bases from J, the gap between germline ends came to 7 bases. CDR3 size: 14 residues. CDR3 bases: TGTGCCAGCAGCTTAGTTGGGATCTCCTACGAGCAGTACTTC. Its translation is CASSLVGISYEQYF.

This clone was counted a single time. The chain couples TRBV19 to TRBJ1-2; TRBD1 matches at 11 bases. Trimming cost V 4 bases and J 7 bases; bases outside gene matches: 11. There are 16 residues in the CDR3. Germline V gives CDR1 LNHDA, CDR2 SQIVND (reference sequence). The CDR3 DNA is TGTGCCAGTAGTACGGGTTACGGACAGGGGGCCGGTGGCTACACCTTC. Translation: CASSTGYGQGAGGYTF.

The rearrangement links TRBV6-5 to TRBJ2-1; no reliable D call. CDR3 size: 14 residues. From germline, CDR1 is MNHEY and CDR2 SVGAGI. V lost 2 bases and J 3 bases, leaving 8 bases between the germline ends. CDR3 sequence reads: CASSYGEYYNEQFF. Written as DNA, the CDR3 is TGTGCCAGCAGTTACGGAGAGTACTACAATGAGCAGTTCTTC.

This chain joins TRBV28 and TRBJ1-3; 8 nucleotides align to TRBD1. Germline V lookup: CDR1 MDHEN, CDR2 SYDVKM. The CDR3 length is 15 residues. Trimming removed 9 bases from V and 0 bases from J; junction bases left unmatched: 7. As DNA, the CDR3 is TGTGCCAGTTCAGGGGGCGTGAGCTCTGGAAACACCATATATTTT. Its protein is CASSGGVSSGNTIYF. The entire variable domain, with the rest obtained from reference TRBV28 and TRBJ1-3, is as follows: DVKVTQSSRYLVKRTGEKVFLECVQDMDHENMFWYRQDPGLGLRLIYFSYDVKMKEKGDIPEGYSVSREKKERFSLILESASTNQTSMYLCASSGGVSSGNTIYFGEGSWLTVV.

The CDR3 bases are TGTGCCAGCTTCCGGGGACTCAGCACAGATACGCAGTATTTT. Translation: CASFRGLSTDTQYF. The chain combines TRBV13 with TRBJ2-3, with D tentatively TRBD2 (6 bases). CDR1 is PRHDT and CDR2 is FYEKMQ in the germline V gene (reference sequence). Between the trimmed V and J ends, which lost 8 bases and 0 bases, there was a span of 12 bases. The CDR3 extends over 14 amino acids.

The gene calls are TRBV2 and TRBJ2-3; TRBD2 might be the D (5 bases). This CDR3 contains 16 residues. Germline V gives CDR1 SNHLY, CDR2 FYNNEI. The ends were cut back, 4 bases at V and 1 base at J, with 15 bases in the middle. As DNA, the CDR3 is TGTGCCAGCAGTGGAGGAGGAGGTCTTCGCACAGATACGCAGTATTTT. Its protein is CASSGGGGLRTDTQYF.

This chain joins TRBV30 and TRBJ1-3; D is ambiguous. V lost 0 bases and J 2 bases, leaving 5 bases between the germline ends. The CDR3 runs 13 residues. Germline CDR1 GTSNPN, CDR2 SVGIG (reference sequence). CDR3 protein: CAWSVSPGNTIYF. The CDR3 nucleotides read TGTGCCTGGAGTGTAAGTCCTGGAAACACCATATATTTT.

The chain links TRBV27 to TRBJ2-7; 7 nucleotides match TRBD1. Germline CDR1 reads MNHEY; CDR2 reads SMNVEV (reference sequence). CDR3 length: 12 residues. V shed 8 bases, J shed 5 bases, and the junction held 6 bases outside the gene matches. CDR3 protein: CASSHRGHEQYF. The DNA of the CDR3 is TGTGCCAGCTCCCACAGGGGCCACGAGCAGTACTTC.

The V gene is TRBV5-4, the J gene TRBJ2-7; D uncertain. The CDR3 spans 14 residues. The V and J ends lost 7 bases and 2 bases respectively, with 16 bases between them. Germline CDR1 is SGHNT and CDR2 is YYREEE (reference sequence). The CDR3 bases are TGTGCCAGCTCCAAGGAAGCTGACCCCTACGAGCAGTACTTC. It encodes CASSKEADPYEQYF.

This chain joins TRBV5-6 and TRBJ2-1; D is undetermined. The CDR3 covers 14 residues. V gave up 0 bases and J gave up 3 bases, with 7 bases separating them. CDR1 is SGHDT and CDR2 is YYEEEE in the germline V gene. As DNA, the CDR3 is TGTGCCAGCAGCTTGGGTACTCGCTACAATGAGCAGTTCTTC. Translation gives CASSLGTRYNEQFF. The full variable domain, its missing parts supplied by reference TRBV5-6 and TRBJ2-1, is DAGVTQSPTHLIKTRGQQVTLRCSPKSGHDTVSWYQQALGQGPQFIFQYYEEEERQRGNFPDRFSGHQFPNYSSELNVNALLLGDSALYLCASSLGTRYNEQFFGPGTRLTVL.

The chain employs TRBV2 and TRBJ2-7; 16 bases match TRBD2. The germline V gene has CDR1 SNHLY and CDR2 FYNNEI. This CDR3 is 16 amino acids long. The trim removed 8 bases at V and 6 bases at J, leaving 10 bases unmatched. The CDR3 nucleotides are TGTGCCAGCTCGCCGGGACTAGCGGGGGGGGAGGGCGAGCAGTACTTC. Translated: CASSPGLAGGEGEQYF.

This sequence joins TRBV7-2 and TRBJ1-1, with D uncertain. This CDR3 spans 11 amino acids. Germline CDR1 is SGHTA and CDR2 is FQGNSA. Between the trimmed V and J ends, which lost 5 bases and 3 bases, there was a span of 4 bases. The CDR3: CASSPYTEAFF. The CDR3 DNA is TGTGCCAGCAGCCCCTACACTGAAGCTTTCTTT.

This chain joins TRBV6-6 and TRBJ2-5, with a possible D match to TRBD1 (5 bases). V was pared by 6 bases and J by 5 bases, with 13 bases between. Germline loops: CDR1 MNHNY, CDR2 SVGAGI (reference sequence). CDR3 length: 13 amino acids. The CDR3 sequence is CASRTQGGETQYF. The CDR3 region has the DNA TGTGCCAGCAGAACGCAGGGTGGGGAGACCCAGTACTTC.